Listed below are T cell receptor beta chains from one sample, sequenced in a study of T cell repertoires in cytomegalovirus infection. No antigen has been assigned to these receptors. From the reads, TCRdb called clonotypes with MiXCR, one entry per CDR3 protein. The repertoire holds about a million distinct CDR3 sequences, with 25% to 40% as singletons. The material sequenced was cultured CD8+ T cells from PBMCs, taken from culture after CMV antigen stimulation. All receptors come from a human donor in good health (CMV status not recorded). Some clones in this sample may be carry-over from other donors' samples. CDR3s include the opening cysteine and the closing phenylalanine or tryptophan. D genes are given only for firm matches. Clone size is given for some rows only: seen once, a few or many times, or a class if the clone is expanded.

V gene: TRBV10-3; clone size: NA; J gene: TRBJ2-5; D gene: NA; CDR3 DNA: TGTGCCATCAGTGAACTAGAAGAAGAGACCCAGTACTTC; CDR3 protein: CAISELEEETQYF
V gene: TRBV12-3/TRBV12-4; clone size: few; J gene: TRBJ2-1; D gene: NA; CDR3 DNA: TGTGCCAGCAGTTTATTGGGACCGAGAAGCTCCTACAATGAGCAGTTCTTC; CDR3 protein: CASSLLGPRSSYNEQFF
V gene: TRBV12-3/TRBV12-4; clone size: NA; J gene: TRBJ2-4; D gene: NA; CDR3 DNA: TGTGCCAGCAGTTTATCCCGCTCCAGTGAAGGCATTCAGTACTTC; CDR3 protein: CASSLSRSSEGIQYF
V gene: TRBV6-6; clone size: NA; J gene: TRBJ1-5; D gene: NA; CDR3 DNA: TGTGCCAGCAGTTACTTAATAGGGAGCAATCAGCCCCAGCATTTT; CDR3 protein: CASSYLIGSNQPQHF
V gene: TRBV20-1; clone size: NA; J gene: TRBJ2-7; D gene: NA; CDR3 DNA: TGCAGTGCTAGTACGGACTTCTCCTACGAGCAGTACTTC; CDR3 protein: CSASTDFSYEQYF
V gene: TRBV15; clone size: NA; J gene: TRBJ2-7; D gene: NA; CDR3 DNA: TGTGCCACCAGCAGACTTCGGACAGACTCCTACGAGCAGTACTTC; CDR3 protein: CATSRLRTDSYEQYF
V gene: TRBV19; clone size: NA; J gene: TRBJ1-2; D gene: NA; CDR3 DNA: TGTGCCAGTAGTACTCCGAGGGATCTCCGTGGTGGCTACACCTTC; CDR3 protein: CASSTPRDLRGGYTF
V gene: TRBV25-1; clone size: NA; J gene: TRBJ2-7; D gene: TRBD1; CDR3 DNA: TGTGCCAGCAGTGAATACGGCAGGGGGCGCGACGAGGAGTACTTC; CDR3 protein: CASSEYGRGRDEEYF
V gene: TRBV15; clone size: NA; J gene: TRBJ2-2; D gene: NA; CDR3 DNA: TGTGCCACCAGCAGTGAGGGGGAGCTGTTTTTT; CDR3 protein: CATSSEGELFF
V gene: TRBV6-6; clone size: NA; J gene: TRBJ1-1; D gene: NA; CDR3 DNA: TGTGCCAGCAGACCCAGCGTTGGAACTGAAGCTTTCTTT; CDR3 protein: CASRPSVGTEAFF
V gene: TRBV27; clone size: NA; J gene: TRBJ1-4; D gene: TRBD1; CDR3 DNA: TGTGCCAGCAGTTTCACAGGGGGCGCAGGTGAAAAACTGTTTTTT; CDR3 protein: CASSFTGGAGEKLFF
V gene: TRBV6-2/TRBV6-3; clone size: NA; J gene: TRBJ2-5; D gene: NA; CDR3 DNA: TGTGCCAGCAGTCCTCTGACAGACAACCAAGAGACCCAGTACTTC; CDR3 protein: CASSPLTDNQETQYF
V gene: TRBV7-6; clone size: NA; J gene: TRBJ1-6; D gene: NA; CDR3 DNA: TGTGCCAGCAGCTTAGCCGAGGGAAATTCACCCCTCCACTTT; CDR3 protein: CASSLAEGNSPLHF
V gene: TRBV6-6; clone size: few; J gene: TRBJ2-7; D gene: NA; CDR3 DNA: TGTGCCAGCAGTAACCGCCGACAGGAGCAGTACTTC; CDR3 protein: CASSNRRQEQYF
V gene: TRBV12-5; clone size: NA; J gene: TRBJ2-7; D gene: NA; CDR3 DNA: TGTGCTAGTGGCCTTGAGCAGTACTTC; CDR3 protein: CASGLEQYF
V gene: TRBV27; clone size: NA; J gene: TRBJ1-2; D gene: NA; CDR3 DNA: TGTGCCAGCAGTTTAGACGGACTAAACTATGGCTACACCTTC; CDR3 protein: CASSLDGLNYGYTF
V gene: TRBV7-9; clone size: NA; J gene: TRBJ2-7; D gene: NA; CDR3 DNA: TGTGCCAGCAGCTTCATGGACAGATCCTACGAGCAGTACTTC; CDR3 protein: CASSFMDRSYEQYF
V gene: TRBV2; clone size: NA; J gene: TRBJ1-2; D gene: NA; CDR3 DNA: TGTGCCAGCAGTGAAGGGACAGCTTACTATGGCTACACCTTC; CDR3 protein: CASSEGTAYYGYTF
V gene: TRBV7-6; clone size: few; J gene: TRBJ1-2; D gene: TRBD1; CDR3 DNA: TGTGCCAGCAGCTTAACCCTACAGGGGGTCGGCGGCTACACCTTC; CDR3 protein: CASSLTLQGVGGYTF
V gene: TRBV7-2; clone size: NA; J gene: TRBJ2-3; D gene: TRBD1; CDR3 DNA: TGTGCCAGCAGCGCCGGGACAGAGCCTTATAGCACAGATACGCAGTATTTT; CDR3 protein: CASSAGTEPYSTDTQYF
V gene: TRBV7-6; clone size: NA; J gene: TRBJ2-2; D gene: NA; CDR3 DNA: TGTGCCAGCAGCTTGGGGCGGGGGACACTGAACACCGGGGAGCTGTTTTTT; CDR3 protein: CASSLGRGTLNTGELFF
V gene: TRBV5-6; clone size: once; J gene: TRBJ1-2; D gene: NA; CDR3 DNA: TGTGCCAGCAGCTGGTGGTCCTATGACGGCTACACCTTC; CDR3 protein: CASSWWSYDGYTF
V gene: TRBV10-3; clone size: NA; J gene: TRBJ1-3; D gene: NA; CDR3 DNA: TGTGCCATCCGGGACTCTGGAAACACCATATATTTT; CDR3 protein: CAIRDSGNTIYF
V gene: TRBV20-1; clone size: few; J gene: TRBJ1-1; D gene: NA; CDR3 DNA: TGCAGTGGGAAGGGGGACACTGAAGCTTTCTTT; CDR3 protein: CSGKGDTEAFF
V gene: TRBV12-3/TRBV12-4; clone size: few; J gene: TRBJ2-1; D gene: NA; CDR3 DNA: TGTGCCAGCAGTTTAAAAGCGGGTCCCGTCAATGAGCAGTTCTTC; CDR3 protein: CASSLKAGPVNEQFF
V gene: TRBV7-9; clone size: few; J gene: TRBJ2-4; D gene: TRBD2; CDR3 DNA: TGTGCCAGCAGCTCTGGGGGGGACCGGGAGGGGGTAACGACCAAAAACATTCAGTACTTC; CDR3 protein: CASSSGGDREGVTTKNIQYF
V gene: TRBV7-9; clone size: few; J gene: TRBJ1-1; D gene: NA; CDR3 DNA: TGTGCCAGCAGCTCCCCCCATGGAGGAAGGTACACTGAAGCTTTCTTT; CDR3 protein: CASSSPHGGRYTEAFF
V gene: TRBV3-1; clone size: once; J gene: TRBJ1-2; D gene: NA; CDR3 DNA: TGTGCCAGCAGCCAAGTCAGGACGGCCTTCTATGGCTACACCTTC; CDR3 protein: CASSQVRTAFYGYTF
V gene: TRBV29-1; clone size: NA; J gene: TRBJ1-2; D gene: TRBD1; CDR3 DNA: TGCAGCGTGGGGACTGGACAGGCAAACTATGGCTACACCTTC; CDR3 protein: CSVGTGQANYGYTF
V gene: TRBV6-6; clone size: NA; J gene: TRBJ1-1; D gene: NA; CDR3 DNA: TGTGCCAGCAGCGTCACGACTGTTTATATGAACACTGAAGCTTTCTTT; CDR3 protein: CASSVTTVYMNTEAFF